A single sample gave rise to the 24 T cell receptor beta chains below, sequenced in a study of Ad26.COV2.S vaccination and SARS-CoV-2 variants. Treatment denoted: roughly 19 received Ad26.COV2.S at low or high dose, single or two shots; several received placebo; per-sample allocation not given. After the first vaccine or placebo injection, samples were drawn on day 63. Some clones are missing from TCRdb's copy, which holds only in-frame ones; the method was immunoSEQ multiplex PCR. The sample holds fewer than 300,000 clones, approximately 89% seen once. The sample consisted of peripheral blood, taken in a trial of Ad26.COV2.S vaccine versus placebo. The receptor set was obtained from a person between 18 and 59 years old who received the Ad26.COV2.S COVID-19 vaccine or a placebo.

V and J are TRBV20-1 and TRBJ1-1; D not resolved. The CDR3 extends over 12 amino acids. Germline lookup yields CDR1 DFQATT and CDR2 SNEGSKA (reference sequence). The V and J ends lost 3 bases and 8 bases respectively, with 13 bases between them. The CDR3 here is CSASGAQREAFF. CDR3 nucleotides: TGCAGTGCTAGTGGTGCGCAGAGGGAAGCTTTCTTT.

The V and J genes are TRBV6-5 and TRBJ1-5; D unresolved. Germline CDR1 MNHEY, CDR2 SVGAGI. The CDR3 extends over 11 amino acids. Between the trimmed V and J ends, which lost 6 bases and 1 base, there was a span of 1 base. The CDR3 is CASRSNQPQHF. CDR3 sequence (DNA): TGTGCCAGCAGGAGCAATCAGCCCCAGCATTTT.

V gene TRBV11-3 combines with J gene TRBJ2-5; D is tentatively TRBD1 or TRBD2 (5 bases each). The CDR3 loop spans 14 amino acids. Germline V gives CDR1 SGHNT, CDR2 YENEEA. The ends were cut back, 6 bases at V and 5 bases at J, with 16 bases in the middle. The CDR3 nucleotides are TGTGCCAGCAGTCCATCGGGGCGTGGGGAGACCCAGTACTTC. Translating gives CASSPSGRGETQYF.

V and J are TRBV5-6 and TRBJ2-7; D remains ambiguous. The germline V and J ends were trimmed by 4 bases and 0 bases, with 11 bases remaining between them. This CDR3 is 14 amino acids long. Germline values: CDR1 SGHDT, CDR2 YYEEEE. CDR3 coding DNA: TGTGCCAGCAGCCCCGCACCTAGCTCCTACGAGCAGTACTTC. Its translation is CASSPAPSSYEQYF.

V is TRBV2 and J is TRBJ2-1, with D hard to call. The CDR3 has 12 amino acids. The V and J ends lost 5 bases and 15 bases respectively, with 17 bases between them. Germline V gene lookup returns CDR1 SNHLY and CDR2 FYNNEI. The CDR3 loop is CASSLFGWERFF. CDR3 nucleotide sequence: TGTGCCAGCAGTCTCTTTGGCTGGGAAAGGTTCTTC.

This clone was detected once. The chain uses TRBV10-1 and TRBJ2-3; 13 nucleotides line up with TRBD2. Trimming took 10 bases from V and 4 from J; bases not matched to a gene: 2. Looked up from germline, CDR1 is WNHNN and CDR2 is SYGVQD (reference sequence). This CDR3 region has 13 residues. The chain's CDR3 is CATGLAGADTQYF. CDR3 nucleotides: TGCGCCACAGGACTAGCGGGAGCAGATACGCAGTATTTT.

This chain links TRBV6-5 with TRBJ1-1; no reliable D call. The germline CDR1 and CDR2 sequences are MNHEY and SVGAGI. CDR3 size: 15 residues. V was pared by 3 bases and J by 0 bases, with 11 bases between. The CDR3 region has the DNA TGTGCCAGCAGTTATTCGACAAACATGAACACTGAAGCTTTCTTT. Its protein product is CASSYSTNMNTEAFF.

The V call is TRBV4-1, the J call TRBJ2-3; 9 positions agree with TRBD2. The CDR3 covers 19 residues. The V and J ends lost 0 bases and 5 bases, in that order; junction bases with no gene match: 15. CDR1 and CDR2 from the germline V gene are MGHRA and YSYEKL. The CDR3 sequence is CASSQEFNRRGGSIDTQYF. The CDR3 coding sequence is TGCGCCAGCAGCCAAGAGTTTAACAGGCGGGGGGGCTCTATAGATACGCAGTATTTT.

This sequence joins TRBV30 and TRBJ2-7; D remains unclear. This CDR3 region has 12 residues. V gave up 2 bases and J gave up 4 bases, with 9 bases separating them. The germline CDR1 and CDR2 sequences are GTSNPN and SVGIG (reference sequence). The CDR3 loop is CAWSLMGYEQYF. Here the CDR3 DNA reads TGTGCCTGGAGTTTAATGGGTTACGAGCAGTACTTC. The variable domain in full, with the rest retrieved from reference TRBV30 and TRBJ2-7, is SQTIHQWPATLVQPVGSPLSLECTVEGTSNPNLYWYRQAAGRGLQLLFYSVGIGQISSEVPQNLSASRPQDRQFILSSKKLLLSDSGFYLCAWSLMGYEQYFGPGTRLTVT.

The chain couples TRBV12-5 to TRBJ2-5; TRBD2 matches 13 bases. J was trimmed by 4 bases and V by 5 bases; bases with no gene match: 7. The CDR3 is made up of 16 amino acids. Germline CDR1 and CDR2: LGHNT and FRNRAP. In DNA form, the CDR3 reads TGTGCTAGTGGTAGGGGACTAGCGGGATTGGTAGAGACCCAGTACTTC. As protein: CASGRGLAGLVETQYF.

The chain employs TRBV19 and TRBJ1-6; no clear D. The CDR3 is made up of 13 amino acids. The germline V and J ends were trimmed by 3 bases and 9 bases, with 9 bases remaining between them. Germline loops: CDR1 LNHDA, CDR2 SQIVND (reference sequence). As DNA, the CDR3 is TGTGCCAGTAGTATCGGTCTAACTTCACCCCTCCACTTT. Translation gives CASSIGLTSPLHF.

In regard to this clone: Other DNA sequences in this sample translate to the same CDR3. V gene TRBV7-2 combines with J gene TRBJ1-5; D is undetermined. Germline-derived CDR1 and CDR2 are SGHTA and FQGNSA. The V end was cut by 0 bases, the J end by 4 bases, with 7 bases between. CDR3 length: 14 amino acids. As DNA, the CDR3 is TGTGCCAGCAGCTTAGCGTGGCAGAATCAGCCCCAGCATTTT. This sequence encodes CASSLAWQNQPQHF.

The V gene is TRBV3-1 (or the pseudogene TRBV3-2), the J gene TRBJ1-1; perhaps TRBD1 as D (5 bases). CDR1 and CDR2 (germline): LGHDT, YNNKEL (reference sequence). The length of the CDR3 is 16 residues. The V end lost 3 bases, the J end lost 5 bases, and 19 bases lay between the germline ends. The CDR3 sequence: CASSHSGGPEGTEAFF. In nucleotides, the CDR3 is TGTGCCAGCAGCCACTCTGGGGGTCCTGAGGGAACTGAAGCTTTCTTT.

V gene TRBV27 combines with J gene TRBJ2-7; 9 nucleotides match TRBD1. V lost 4 bases, J lost 6 bases, and 4 bases stayed unmatched. The CDR3 length is 13 residues. Germline loops: CDR1 MNHEY, CDR2 SMNVEV (reference sequence). The CDR3 sequence is CASSWRQGGEQYF. DNA of the CDR3: TGTGCCAGCAGTTGGAGACAGGGGGGCGAGCAGTACTTC.

The chain employs TRBV28 and TRBJ2-7; TRBD2 is a possible D gene (5 bases). The CDR3 spans 13 residues. Trimming removed 5 bases at V and 3 bases at J, with 11 bases between. Germline CDR1 MDHEN, CDR2 SYDVKM. The chain's CDR3 is CASSGLSFYEQYF. The CDR3 nucleotides are TGTGCCAGCAGTGGACTGAGCTTCTACGAGCAGTACTTC. Based on the CDR3 plus reference TRBV28 and TRBJ2-7, the full variable domain is DVKVTQSSRYLVKRTGEKVFLECVQDMDHENMFWYRQDPGLGLRLIYFSYDVKMKEKGDIPEGYSVSREKKERFSLILESASTNQTSMYLCASSGLSFYEQYFGPGTRLTVT.

The chain couples TRBV6-1 to TRBJ2-7; tentative D call: TRBD1 (6 bases). The CDR3 sequence is 14 residues long. Looked up from germline, CDR1 is MNHNS and CDR2 is SASEGT. V was cut by 0 bases and J by 5 bases, with 11 bases left in between. The CDR3 region is CASSEANRVDEQYF. DNA of the CDR3: TGTGCCAGCAGTGAAGCGAACAGGGTCGACGAGCAGTACTTC.

The V gene is TRBV3-1 (or the pseudogene TRBV3-2), the J gene TRBJ1-1; 7 bases line up with TRBD1. The CDR3 covers 16 residues. V shed 4 bases, J shed 1 base, and the junction held 9 bases outside the gene matches. Looked up from germline, CDR1 is LGHDT and CDR2 is YNNKEL (reference sequence). DNA for the CDR3: TGTGCCAGCAGCCCGACCCGACAGGGCAGGAACACTGAAGCTTTCTTT. Amino acid sequence: CASSPTRQGRNTEAFF.

This chain links TRBV21-1 with TRBJ1-1; whether TRBD1, the table's D call, matches the DNA was not checked. TRBV21-1 is given as a pseudogene. The CDR3 sequence is 17 residues long. This CDR3 is CASSPRGQTNMNTEAFF. The CDR3 region has the DNA TGTGCCAGCAGCCCTAGGGGGCAGACAAACATGAACACTGAAGCTTTCTTT.

V is TRBV5-6 and J is TRBJ1-1; D might be TRBD1 (5 bases). Trimming took 4 bases from V and 4 from J, leaving 14 bases between them. CDR1 and CDR2 from the germline V gene are SGHDT and YYEEEE. CDR3 length equals 14 residues. For the CDR3, the DNA is TGTGCCAGCAGCCCCGGGGGATGGGGCACTGAAGCTTTCTTT. Translated, it gives CASSPGGWGTEAFF.

This chain connects TRBV6-5 to TRBJ1-1; TRBD1 aligns across 9 bases. Trimming took 7 bases from V and 5 from J; bases not matched to a gene: 11. This CDR3 region has 15 residues. Germline V CDR1 and CDR2: MNHEY, SVGAGI. The CDR3 nucleotides read TGTGCCAGCAACCAGCCAGGACAGGGGAGGACTGAAGCTTTCTTT. Translating gives CASNQPGQGRTEAFF.

The V gene is TRBV11-2, the J gene TRBJ2-3, with D hard to call. Germline CDR1 reads SGHAT; CDR2 reads FQNNGV. CDR3 size: 12 residues. V was shortened by 6 bases and J by 2 bases, with 6 bases between the two germline ends. The CDR3: CASRSVTDTQYF. CDR3 nucleotides: TGTGCCAGCAGGTCCGTCACAGATACGCAGTATTTT.

The chain couples TRBV6-6 to TRBJ2-3; 10 bases are shared with TRBD1. The CDR3 spans 17 residues. The germline CDR1 and CDR2 sequences are MNHNY and SVGAGI (reference sequence). The V and J ends lost 5 bases and 6 bases, in that order; junction bases with no gene match: 14. CDR3 region: CASSPDRGRIGGDTQYF. DNA for the CDR3: TGTGCCAGCAGTCCCGACAGGGGGCGGATTGGCGGGGATACGCAGTATTTT.

The CDR3 here is CAWSVGGPNTEAFF. The CDR3 DNA follows: TGTGCCTGGAGTGTTGGTGGTCCGAACACTGAAGCTTTCTTT. The V and J genes are TRBV30 and TRBJ1-1; no clear D. V lost 0 bases and J 1 base, leaving 9 bases between the germline ends. The CDR3 loop spans 14 amino acids. Germline lookup yields CDR1 GTSNPN and CDR2 SVGIG (reference sequence). Together with reference TRBV30 and TRBJ1-1, the CDR3 gives the full variable domain: SQTIHQWPATLVQPVGSPLSLECTVEGTSNPNLYWYRQAAGRGLQLLFYSVGIGQISSEVPQNLSASRPQDRQFILSSKKLLLSDSGFYLCAWSVGGPNTEAFFGQGTRLTVV.

The chain uses TRBV11-2 and TRBJ2-7; 7 nucleotides match TRBD2. There are 15 residues in the CDR3. V trimming: 5 bases; J trimming: 3 bases; junction bases outside the gene matches: 10. Germline CDR1 and CDR2: SGHAT and FQNNGV. CDR3: CASSRPGTNDYEQYF. CDR3 coding DNA: TGTGCCAGCAGCCGGCCCGGGACTAACGACTACGAGCAGTACTTC.